These 30 T cell receptor beta chains were sequenced from one sample in a study of PD-1 blockade in mismatch repair-deficient tumors. Using immunoSEQ multiplex PCR, the repertoire was profiled, and TCRdb retains in-frame clones only, with some absent. The sample holds about 110,000 clones, about three quarters seen once. The source was peripheral blood, collected approximately 60 weeks after starting pembrolizumab. These TCRs come from an adult with mismatch repair-deficient cancer.

In its sample, this clone was seen a few times. V gene TRBV19 combines with J gene TRBJ2-7; D unresolved. The germline V gene encodes CDR1 LNHDA and CDR2 SQIVND (reference sequence). The CDR3 runs 14 residues. The ends were cut back, 7 bases at V and 5 bases at J, with 18 bases in the middle. CDR3: CASTRAHLSDEQYF. As DNA, the CDR3 is TGTGCCAGTACCCGGGCTCATCTCAGCGACGAGCAGTACTTC. Variable domain in full (rest from reference TRBV19 and TRBJ2-7): DGGITQSPKYLFRKEGQNVTLSCEQNLNHDAMYWYRQDPGQGLRLIYYSQIVNDFQKGDIAEGYSVSREKKESFPLTVTSAQKNPTAFYLCASTRAHLSDEQYFGPGTRLTVT.

The chain couples TRBV10-3 to TRBJ2-2; D is tentatively TRBD1 or TRBD2 (6 bases each). Trimming cost V 4 bases and J 5 bases, with 29 bases left between them. The germline V gene has CDR1 ENHRY and CDR2 SYGVKD. The CDR3 contains 20 residues. This CDR3 is CAISGRRGLGQTRKTGELFF. The DNA for the CDR3 is TGTGCCATCAGTGGACGAAGGGGTCTAGGACAGACTAGGAAGACCGGGGAGCTGTTTTTT.

The genes are TRBV28 and TRBJ1-1; no reliable D call. The V gene's germline CDR1 is MDHEN and CDR2 SYDVKM. The CDR3 runs 11 residues. V gave up 11 bases and J gave up 2 bases, with 9 bases separating them. DNA for the CDR3: TGTGCCGGAGTGAGTAACACTGAAGCTTTCTTT. This gives the protein CAGVSNTEAFF.

The chain couples TRBV6-6 to TRBJ1-2; TRBD1 matches 7 bases. The germline V gene has CDR1 MNHNY and CDR2 SVGAGI (reference sequence). This CDR3 contains 13 residues. V was clipped by 5 bases and J by 5 bases; unmatched bases: 5. The CDR3 loop reads CASSPQGDYGYTF. The CDR3 bases are TGTGCCAGCAGTCCTCAGGGGGATTATGGCTACACCTTC.

This CDR3 reads CAWTPGGRGKGEQYF. The CDR3 nucleotides read TGTGCCTGGACCCCAGGTGGCAGGGGAAAGGGGGAGCAGTACTTC. The chain carries TRBV30 and TRBJ2-7; maybe TRBD1 (6 bases). Trimming shortened V by 4 bases and J by 7 bases, and 23 bases separated the two germline ends. Germline V gene lookup returns CDR1 GTSNPN and CDR2 SVGIG (reference sequence). The CDR3 extends over 15 amino acids. Complete variable domain (other parts from reference TRBV30 and TRBJ2-7): SQTIHQWPATLVQPVGSPLSLECTVEGTSNPNLYWYRQAAGRGLQLLFYSVGIGQISSEVPQNLSASRPQDRQFILSSKKLLLSDSGFYLCAWTPGGRGKGEQYFGPGTRLTVT.

The V and J genes are TRBV27 and TRBJ2-5; possibly TRBD2 for D (6 bases). With 4 bases removed from V and 4 bases from J, the gap between germline ends came to 7 bases. This CDR3 has 12 residues. The germline V gene has CDR1 MNHEY and CDR2 SMNVEV (reference sequence). CDR3 loop: CASSSEGETQYF. CDR3 bases: TGTGCCAGCAGTTCGGAGGGAGAGACCCAGTACTTC.

The chain recombines TRBV19 with TRBJ2-1; no reliable D call. The length of the CDR3 is 13 residues. Per the germline V gene, CDR1 is LNHDA and CDR2 is SQIVND (reference sequence). The V gene lost 5 bases and the J gene lost 8 bases, with 13 bases spanning the gap. The CDR3 is CASSSGPPYEQFF. The CDR3 DNA reads as TGTGCCAGTAGTTCCGGGCCCCCATATGAGCAGTTCTTC.

The chain combines TRBV5-1 with TRBJ1-2, with D maybe TRBD1 (6 bases). Germline V lookup: CDR1 SGHRS, CDR2 YFSETQ. This CDR3 has 13 residues. Trimming shortened V by 5 bases and J by 4 bases, and 12 bases separated the two germline ends. In DNA, the CDR3 is TGCGCCAGCAGTTGGGGGCGCGGCTATGGCTACACCTTC. The encoded protein is CASSWGRGYGYTF.

The V gene is TRBV7-3, the J gene TRBJ2-1; 16 nucleotides line up with TRBD2. The germline V gene encodes CDR1 SGHTA and CDR2 FQGTGA. This CDR3 has 15 residues. V lost 5 bases, J lost 9 bases, and 4 bases stayed unmatched. The CDR3, as DNA: TGTGCCAGCAGCGCGGGACTAGCGGGAGGGGGTGAGCAGTTCTTC. Residues: CASSAGLAGGGEQFF.

The sample holds one count of this clone. This chain links TRBV4-2 with TRBJ2-5; tentative D call: TRBD1 (6 bases). Germline V gene sequence: CDR1 LGHNA, CDR2 YNFKEQ. The length of the CDR3 is 16 residues. Deletions cut 0 bases from V and 1 base from J, with 12 bases between. The CDR3 sequence is CASSQDRQETQETQYF. The CDR3 DNA reads as TGTGCCAGCAGCCAAGACCGACAGGAAACCCAAGAGACCCAGTACTTC.

This chain uses TRBV19 with TRBJ2-3; a possible D gene is TRBD1 (7 bases). Germline-derived CDR1 and CDR2 are LNHDA and SQIVND (reference sequence). Trimming cost V 5 bases and J 1 base, with 13 bases left between them. This CDR3 comprises 15 residues. This CDR3 is CASSPGGGGTDTQYF. DNA of the CDR3: TGTGCCAGTAGTCCCGGAGGGGGCGGCACAGATACGCAGTATTTT.

This clone was counted once. This chain connects TRBV18 to TRBJ2-3; 12 nucleotides agree with TRBD2. Germline V lookup: CDR1 KGHSH, CDR2 LQKENI. The J segment lost 0 bases and the V segment lost 3 bases, leaving 4 bases of the junction unmatched. The length of the CDR3 is 17 residues. The CDR3: CASSPRLAGASTDTQYF. The CDR3, as DNA: TGTGCCAGCTCACCGAGACTAGCGGGGGCCAGCACAGATACGCAGTATTTT.

The genes are TRBV5-4 and TRBJ2-7, with TRBD2 matching 7 bases. This CDR3 is built from 14 residues. Trimming took 0 bases from V and 2 from J; bases not matched to a gene: 2. Germline V CDR1 and CDR2: SGHNT, YYREEE (reference sequence). The chain's CDR3 is CASSLAAGAYEQYF. The CDR3, as DNA: TGTGCCAGCAGCTTGGCGGCGGGGGCCTACGAGCAGTACTTC.

The rearrangement links TRBV27 to TRBJ1-5; D gene unclear. CDR3 length: 15 residues. V was clipped by 2 bases and J by 0 bases, with 8 bases between them. CDR1 and CDR2 (germline): MNHEY, SMNVEV (reference sequence). The CDR3 loop is CASSLREDSNQPQHF. The CDR3, as DNA: TGTGCCAGCAGTTTAAGGGAGGATAGCAATCAGCCCCAGCATTTT.

The chain has TRBV7-3 and TRBJ2-3; D is unresolved. Germline V gene data show CDR1 as SGHTA and CDR2 as FQGTGA. V lost 2 bases and J lost 4, with 16 bases in between. The CDR3 runs 16 residues. DNA of the CDR3: TGTGCCAGCAGCTTAGGTTCCGGATCGGAAGCAGATACGCAGTATTTT. Protein: CASSLGSGSEADTQYF.

The chain couples TRBV9 to TRBJ2-1; maybe TRBD1 (8 bases). CDR3 size: 16 residues. Germline V lookup: CDR1 SGDLS, CDR2 YYNGEE. Trimming cost V 4 bases and J 8 bases, with 22 bases left between them. The CDR3: CASSTGGADLGDEQFF. The CDR3 coding sequence is TGTGCCAGCAGCACAGGGGGGGCAGATTTGGGTGATGAGCAGTTCTTC.

On this clone: The junction does not match germline at one end; this may be a read error. The rearrangement uses TRBV7-9 and TRBJ2-1; no clear D. This CDR3 is 13 amino acids long. Germline V gene sequence: CDR1 SEHNR, CDR2 FQNEAQ (reference sequence). Here the CDR3 DNA reads TGTGCTAGCAGCTTAGGTTCCTACAATGAGCAGTTCTTC. Translation gives CASSLGSYNEQFF.

This chain links TRBV11-3 with TRBJ2-7; 8 bases agree with TRBD1. V was clipped by 6 bases and J by 2 bases; unmatched bases: 9. This CDR3 is built from 15 residues. CDR1 and CDR2 from the germline V gene are SGHNT and YENEEA. The DNA of the CDR3 is TGTGCCAGCAGTCCCGGCCCGGACAGGGCCTACGAGCAGTACTTC. Its protein product is CASSPGPDRAYEQYF.

This clone was picked up a small number of times. V is TRBV9 and J is TRBJ1-1, with 9 bases that match TRBD1. There are 16 residues in the CDR3. Germline CDR1 is SGDLS and CDR2 is YYNGEE. The J segment lost 5 bases and the V segment lost 1 base, leaving 9 bases of the junction unmatched. CDR3: CASSVSGTGSGTEAFF. DNA of the CDR3: TGTGCCAGCAGCGTATCGGGGACAGGGAGTGGAACTGAAGCTTTCTTT.

This clone appeared a single time. The CDR3 bases are TGTGCCAGCAGCCGACCTAGCGGGAGACACGATACGCAGTATTTT. Amino acid sequence: CASSRPSGRHDTQYF. This chain links TRBV27 with TRBJ2-3; 10 bases map to TRBD2. Germline CDR1 reads MNHEY; CDR2 reads SMNVEV (reference sequence). V gave up 6 bases and J gave up 6 bases; unmatched junction bases: 9. CDR3 length: 15 residues.

This chain links TRBV19 with TRBJ1-3; D call uncertain. Germline CDR1 is LNHDA and CDR2 is SQIVND (reference sequence). The CDR3 contains 17 residues. Between the trimmed V and J ends, which lost 6 bases and 0 bases, there was a span of 18 bases. CDR3 sequence (DNA): TGTGCCAGTAGCCTAAGGATCGGGTCGCACTCTGGAAACACCATATATTTT. Encoded protein: CASSLRIGSHSGNTIYF.

In this sample, this clone turned up many times. This chain uses TRBV14 with TRBJ2-3; TRBD2 matches 7 bases. CDR1 and CDR2 from the germline V gene are SGHDN and FVKESK. The CDR3 length is 18 residues. Trimming took 3 bases from V and 4 from J; bases not matched to a gene: 16. The CDR3 is CASSQEERVGGPADTQYF. The CDR3 DNA reads as TGTGCCAGCAGCCAGGAGGAGAGGGTGGGAGGGCCAGCAGATACGCAGTATTTT.

This chain uses TRBV6-1 with TRBJ1-4; maybe TRBD1 (5 bases). V was trimmed by 4 bases and J by 8 bases, leaving 11 bases between them. The CDR3 is 13 residues long. Germline-derived CDR1 and CDR2 are MNHNS and SASEGT. The CDR3 loop is CASSAQGGEKLFF. The CDR3 DNA follows: TGTGCCAGCAGTGCCCAGGGCGGAGAAAAACTGTTTTTT.

The rearrangement joins TRBV30 to TRBJ1-3; unclear D gene. With 3 bases removed from V and 0 bases from J, the gap between germline ends came to 12 bases. CDR1 and CDR2 from the germline V gene are GTSNPN and SVGIG (reference sequence). CDR3 size: 15 residues. The CDR3 coding sequence is TGTGCCTGGAGCGCCGGTGGGCTCTCTGGAAACACCATATATTTT. Translated, it gives CAWSAGGLSGNTIYF. Combining the CDR3 with reference TRBV30 and TRBJ1-3 gives the whole variable domain SQTIHQWPATLVQPVGSPLSLECTVEGTSNPNLYWYRQAAGRGLQLLFYSVGIGQISSEVPQNLSASRPQDRQFILSSKKLLLSDSGFYLCAWSAGGLSGNTIYFGEGSWLTVV.

The CDR3 protein is CASSLTGIHEQFF. The CDR3 region has the DNA TGTGCCAGCAGCTTAACGGGGATTCATGAGCAGTTCTTC. This rearrangement joins TRBV13 to TRBJ2-1, with D tentatively TRBD2 (5 bases). In germline, CDR1 is PRHDT, CDR2 FYEKMQ (reference sequence). V lost 2 bases, J lost 8 bases, and 10 bases lay in between. The CDR3 consists of 13 residues.

V usage is TRBV5-6 and J usage is TRBJ2-5; D gene uncertain. The germline CDR1 and CDR2 sequences are SGHDT and YYEEEE. Trimming shortened V by 4 bases and J by 4 bases, and 5 bases separated the two germline ends. The CDR3 is 11 residues long. CDR3 in DNA: TGTGCCAGCAGCACAACAGAGACCCAGTACTTC. It yields the protein CASSTTETQYF.

The chain has TRBV6-4 and TRBJ1-2; D ambiguous. CDR3 length: 13 residues. From germline, CDR1 is MRHNA and CDR2 SNTAGT. V lost 2 bases and J 7 bases, leaving 11 bases between the germline ends. CDR3 DNA: TGTGCCAGCAGTGACATTGGAGATTTTGGCTACACCTTC. It specifies CASSDIGDFGYTF.

This chain joins TRBV11-3 and TRBJ2-2, with a weak D call TRBD2 (5 bases). Per the germline V gene, CDR1 is SGHNT and CDR2 is YENEEA. Trimming took off 5 bases at V and 1 base at J, with 11 bases between the two ends. The CDR3 runs 15 residues. The CDR3 sequence: CASSRLSGNTGELFF. The CDR3 DNA follows: TGTGCCAGCAGCCGCTTAAGCGGGAACACCGGGGAGCTGTTTTTT.

The CDR3 DNA follows: TGCGCCAGCAGCCCCTTCGGGCAGGTCACCTACGAGCAGTACTTC. This gives the protein CASSPFGQVTYEQYF. This chain connects TRBV5-1 to TRBJ2-7; no reliable D call. V was pared by 4 bases and J by 2 bases, with 16 bases between. This CDR3 comprises 15 residues. CDR1 is SGHRS, CDR2 YFSETQ, per germline.

The chain carries TRBV30 and TRBJ2-6, with D possibly being TRBD1 or TRBD2 (5 bases each). The germline V and J ends were trimmed by 0 bases and 0 bases, with 18 bases remaining between them. The CDR3 consists of 19 residues. From germline, CDR1 is GTSNPN and CDR2 SVGIG (reference sequence). This chain's CDR3 is CAWSVRRDVIISGANVLTF. CDR3 nucleotide sequence: TGTGCCTGGAGTGTACGTAGGGACGTGATAATCTCTGGGGCCAACGTCCTGACTTTC.